This passage covers 2 T cell receptor beta chains from one sample sequenced in a study of memory CD8 T cells in hepatitis C reinfection. The assay was immunoSEQ multiplex PCR, and TCRdb's table has in-frame clones only and misses some. Seen here are about 46,000 clones, approximately 89% observed once, and the top ten hold 0.65% to 0.9%. Documented time point: late/post reinfection, 12 to 24 weeks after detection. Sorted cells were sequenced directly ex vivo without any in vitro expansion. The sequenced sample consisted of naive CD8+ T cells sorted from blood. The origin of the receptors is a man between 18 and 29 years old with hepatitis C virus infection.

The chain links TRBV7-9 to TRBJ2-5, with 7 nucleotides matching TRBD2. With 3 bases clipped from V and 4 bases from J, the junction kept 8 bases outside the gene matches. CDR3 length equals 15 residues. Germline assignment: CDR1 SEHNR and CDR2 FQNEAQ (reference sequence). The CDR3: CASSFGASGGETQYF. The CDR3 DNA reads TGTGCCAGCAGCTTCGGGGCTAGCGGAGGAGAGACCCAGTACTTC.

This chain uses TRBV4-1 with TRBJ2-5, with a weak D call TRBD1 (6 bases). The V end was cut by 0 bases, the J end by 1 base, with 12 bases between. Germline V gives CDR1 MGHRA, CDR2 YSYEKL. The CDR3 extends over 16 amino acids. The CDR3 spells CASSQDRQGIQETQYF. CDR3 nucleotides: TGCGCCAGCAGCCAAGACCGGCAGGGGATCCAAGAGACCCAGTACTTC.